This TCR beta chain originates from a study of neurological immune-mediated disorders. The unsorted libraries were made from 2 million PBMCs kept at -80 C. A 10-nucleotide random UMI tagged transcripts in template-switch 5'RACE cDNA synthesis. In every sequencing run, more than 170 million TCR-beta sequences were generated from 15-18 subjects. MiXCR, run by TCRdb on the 5' RACE reads, gives a single entry per CDR3 protein. In the table there are 46,000 or so distinct CDR3 sequences, 10% of which are singletons. Germline V gene data show CDR1 as SQVTM and CDR2 as ANQGSEA. With V trimmed by 4 bases and J by 5 bases, 6 bases remained unmatched. CDR3 size: 13 residues. This clonotype has a count of ten or more.

Sequencing was performed on PBMCs. The gene calls are TRBV29-1 and TRBJ2-7, with 9 bases aligning to TRBD1. The source of this sequence is a middle-aged woman with HTLV-1-associated myelopathy (HAM/TSP). The CDR3 DNA follows: TGCAGCGTTGGCAAAGGGACAGGGAACGAGCAGTACTTC. This encodes CSVGKGTGNEQYF.